The 30 T cell receptor beta chains presented below share a single source sample, sequenced in a study of blood T cell dynamics during melanoma immunotherapy. Stated time point: pre-treatment baseline. Method: immunoSEQ multiplex PCR; TCRdb's copy keeps in-frame clones and lacks some. The sample includes about 20,000 clones, just under 90% seen only once; the top ten take roughly 1.2%. This specimen consisted of blood, obtained from a patient treated with checkpoint blockade. Source of these receptors: a human donor with melanoma.

The V gene is TRBV5-6, the J gene TRBJ2-7, with a tentative D call TRBD1 (5 bases). The CDR3 is made up of 14 amino acids. Trimming removed 1 base from V and 0 bases from J, with 8 bases in between. CDR1 is SGHDT and CDR2 is YYEEEE in the germline V gene. This CDR3 reads CASSLLQDSYEQYF. The CDR3 DNA reads TGTGCCAGCAGCTTGTTACAGGACTCCTACGAGCAGTACTTC.

V usage is TRBV19 and J usage is TRBJ1-5; no clear D. CDR1 LNHDA and CDR2 SQIVND come from the germline V gene (reference sequence). The CDR3 extends over 15 amino acids. V was shortened by 1 base and J by 4 bases, with 11 bases between the two germline ends. Written as DNA, the CDR3 is TGTGCCAGTAGTATAGCGGCCGGGAGGAATCAGCCCCAGCATTTT. Its translation: CASSIAAGRNQPQHF.

The chain has TRBV5-1 and TRBJ1-1, with D unclear. V was pared by 0 bases and J by 9 bases, with 9 bases between. The CDR3 totals 12 residues. Germline-derived CDR1 and CDR2 are SGHRS and YFSETQ. DNA of the CDR3: TGCGCCAGCAGCTTGGAAGGGTTACAAGCTTTCTTT. Its protein product is CASSLEGLQAFF. The variable domain in full, with the rest retrieved from reference TRBV5-1 and TRBJ1-1, is KAGVTQTPRYLIKTRGQQVTLSCSPISGHRSVSWYQQTPGQGLQFLFEYFSETQRNKGNFPGRFSGRQFSNSRSEMNVSTLELGDSALYLCASSLEGLQAFFGQGTRLTVV.

This clone came up once. The V gene is TRBV10-3, the J gene TRBJ2-5; D may be TRBD2 (6 bases). From germline, CDR1 is ENHRY and CDR2 SYGVKD. The CDR3 covers 14 residues. V lost 0 bases to trimming and J lost 7 bases, with 12 bases between them. CDR3 amino acids: CAISESYERATQYF. CDR3 nucleotides: TGTGCCATCAGTGAGTCCTACGAGCGGGCGACCCAGTACTTC.

V and J are TRBV5-6 and TRBJ2-5, with D possibly matching TRBD2 (5 bases). Trimming removed 1 base at V and 6 bases at J, with 13 bases between. Germline assignment: CDR1 SGHDT and CDR2 YYEEEE. The CDR3 contains 14 residues. The CDR3 bases are TGTGCCAGCAGCTTGAGTGCGGGTCGGAAGACCCAGTACTTC. This sequence encodes CASSLSAGRKTQYF.

The gene calls are TRBV7-3 and TRBJ2-6, with D perhaps assigned TRBD1 or TRBD2 (5 bases each). The ends were cut back, 2 bases at V and 0 bases at J, with 11 bases in the middle. CDR3 length: 17 amino acids. CDR1 is SGHTA, CDR2 FQGTGA, per germline. CDR3 DNA sequence: TGTGCCAGCAGCTTAGGGGGTAGGCGCTCTGGGGCCAACGTCCTGACTTTC. Amino acid sequence: CASSLGGRRSGANVLTF.

The chain carries TRBV7-2 and TRBJ2-7; maybe TRBD2 (6 bases). The V gene's germline CDR1 is SGHTA and CDR2 FQGNSA. The V and J ends lost 0 bases and 4 bases respectively, with 10 bases between them. The CDR3 is 14 amino acids. Here the CDR3 DNA reads TGTGCCAGCAGCTTAGCTAGCGGAGGTTACGAGCAGTACTTC. Its protein is CASSLASGGYEQYF. Variable domain in full (rest from reference TRBV7-2 and TRBJ2-7): GAGVSQSPSNKVTEKGKDVELRCDPISGHTALYWYRQSLGQGLEFLIYFQGNSAPDKSGLPSDRFSAERTGGSVSTLTIQRTQQEDSAVYLCASSLASGGYEQYFGPGTRLTVT.

The chain links TRBV30 to TRBJ1-1; D unclear. Germline CDR1 GTSNPN, CDR2 SVGIG (reference sequence). The CDR3 extends over 11 amino acids. V was trimmed by 2 bases and J by 7 bases, leaving 8 bases between them. DNA for the CDR3: TGTGCCTGGAGTAGGTACAGTGAAGCTTTCTTT. It specifies CAWSRYSEAFF. The full variable domain, in which reference TRBV30 and TRBJ1-1 provide the parts outside the CDR3, is SQTIHQWPATLVQPVGSPLSLECTVEGTSNPNLYWYRQAAGRGLQLLFYSVGIGQISSEVPQNLSASRPQDRQFILSSKKLLLSDSGFYLCAWSRYSEAFFGQGTRLTVV.

V and J are TRBV11-3 and TRBJ2-4; 10 bases are shared with TRBD2. Germline trimming cut 1 base from V and 0 bases from J; bases unmatched to any gene: 12. Germline CDR1 is SGHNT and CDR2 is YENEEA. The CDR3 has 20 residues. CDR3 DNA: TGTGCCAGCAGCTTAGGCTTGCCTCTAGCGGGAGTCCTAGCCAAAAACATTCAGTACTTC. Its protein product is CASSLGLPLAGVLAKNIQYF.

This chain links TRBV19 with TRBJ1-2; D call uncertain. There are 15 residues in the CDR3. Deletions cut 3 bases from V and 7 bases from J, with 18 bases between. CDR1 and CDR2 (germline): LNHDA, SQIVND (reference sequence). DNA for the CDR3: TGTGCCAGTAGTATCGGAAGAATCTCCAGCGGTGGCTACACCTTC. Amino acids: CASSIGRISSGGYTF.

The V call is TRBV7-7, the J call TRBJ2-5, with D maybe TRBD1 (6 bases). The V gene's germline CDR1 is SSHAT and CDR2 FNYEAQ (reference sequence). V was trimmed by 5 bases and J by 2 bases, leaving 9 bases between them. The CDR3 covers 13 residues. CDR3 sequence reads: CASSRGQQETQYF. The CDR3 DNA reads TGTGCCAGCAGCCGCGGACAGCAAGAGACCCAGTACTTC.

This clone was counted a single time. The chain carries TRBV6-6 and TRBJ1-5; no clear D. In germline, CDR1 is MNHNY, CDR2 SVGAGI (reference sequence). V lost 2 bases and J 7 bases, leaving 9 bases between the germline ends. The CDR3 runs 13 residues. The CDR3 reads CASSYTIGQPQHF. Written as DNA, the CDR3 is TGTGCCAGCAGTTACACCATCGGGCAGCCCCAGCATTTT.

This chain uses TRBV7-2 with TRBJ2-4; TRBD1 aligns across 7 bases. The germline gives CDR1 SGHTA, CDR2 FQGNSA. With V trimmed by 2 bases and J by 8 bases, 6 bases remained unmatched. The CDR3 runs 14 residues. The CDR3 sequence is CASSLYRGMDIQYF. The CDR3 region has the DNA TGTGCCAGCAGCTTATACAGGGGCATGGACATTCAGTACTTC. The full variable domain, completed using reference TRBV7-2 and TRBJ2-4, is GAGVSQSPSNKVTEKGKDVELRCDPISGHTALYWYRQSLGQGLEFLIYFQGNSAPDKSGLPSDRFSAERTGGSVSTLTIQRTQQEDSAVYLCASSLYRGMDIQYFGAGTRLSVL.

This clone has just one count. The chain joins TRBV18 to TRBJ1-2, with TRBD1 matching over 7 bases. V lost 4 bases to trimming and J lost 6 bases; unmatched junction nucleotides: 5. This CDR3 contains 13 residues. The germline V gene has CDR1 KGHSH and CDR2 LQKENI. CDR3 nucleotides: TGTGCCAGCTCACACAGGGGAGACGATGGCTACACCTTC. Its translation is CASSHRGDDGYTF.

This chain connects TRBV19 to TRBJ1-6; 9 bases are shared with TRBD1. Trimming removed 4 bases from V and 7 bases from J; junction bases left unmatched: 5. CDR1 LNHDA and CDR2 SQIVND come from the germline V gene (reference sequence). The CDR3 length is 15 residues. The CDR3 region has the DNA TGTGCCAGTAGTACCACAGGGGGCTGGAATTCACCCCTCCACTTT. Amino acids: CASSTTGGWNSPLHF.

J is TRBJ1-1 and V is TRBV6-5; TRBD1 might be the D (5 bases). Germline V lookup: CDR1 MNHEY, CDR2 SVGAGI. Trimming left V 5 bases short and J 0 bases short, with 13 bases between. This CDR3 comprises 15 residues. CDR3 in amino acids: CASSTERTLNTEAFF. CDR3 bases: TGTGCCAGCAGTACGGAACGGACATTGAACACTGAAGCTTTCTTT.

This clone was seen only once. This rearrangement joins TRBV18 to TRBJ2-5; 7 nucleotides line up with TRBD1. V shed 4 bases and J 5 bases; nucleotides not matched to a gene: 4. CDR3 length equals 13 residues. From germline, CDR1 is KGHSH and CDR2 LQKENI. Here the CDR3 DNA reads TGTGCCAGCTCACAACAGGGGAAGGAGACCCAGTACTTC. Translating it yields CASSQQGKETQYF.

This clone has a single count. In the same sample, other DNA sequences code for this CDR3. The chain recombines TRBV28 with TRBJ1-1, with D possibly matching TRBD1 (6 bases). Germline CDR1 is MDHEN and CDR2 is SYDVKM. Trimming removed 8 bases from V and 6 bases from J, with 10 bases in between. The CDR3 spans 11 residues. The CDR3 DNA follows: TGTGCCAGCCGGGGGCGGCCTGAAGCTTTCTTT. As protein: CASRGRPEAFF.

The chain couples TRBV15 to TRBJ2-5; TRBD1 agrees at 10 bases. The last part of the DNA fits TRBJ2-7 better; the J call may be wrong. The CDR3 consists of 15 residues. The germline V gene has CDR1 LNHNV and CDR2 YYDKDF (reference sequence). The CDR3 DNA is TGTGCCACCAGCAGAACCGGGACAGGGGCATCCGAGCAGTACTTC. Translation: CATSRTGTGASEQYF.

The CDR3 spells CASSWASGSRETQYF. For the CDR3, the DNA is TGTGCCAGCAGTTGGGCTAGCGGGAGCAGAGAGACCCAGTACTTC. The V and J genes are TRBV7-3 and TRBJ2-5, with 10 bases aligning to TRBD2. Germline lookup yields CDR1 SGHTA and CDR2 FQGTGA. The length of the CDR3 is 15 residues. The V gene end was trimmed by 6 bases and the J gene end by 4 bases; junction bases not matched to a gene: 8. Variable domain in full (rest from reference TRBV7-3 and TRBJ2-5): GAGVSQTPSNKVTEKGKYVELRCDPISGHTALYWYRQSLGQGPEFLIYFQGTGAADDSGLPNDRFFAVRPEGSVSTLKIQRTERGDSAVYLCASSWASGSRETQYFGPGTRLLVL.

The chain joins TRBV19 to TRBJ2-7, with a possible D match to TRBD2 (6 bases). Germline V gene data show CDR1 as LNHDA and CDR2 as SQIVND (reference sequence). Trimming removed 3 bases from V and 5 bases from J, with 17 bases in between. CDR3 length: 15 amino acids. The CDR3 coding sequence is TGTGCCAGTAGTATGGGCGGGGTAATTTCCAACGAGCAGTACTTC. Protein product: CASSMGGVISNEQYF.

The chain employs TRBV7-2 and TRBJ1-1; 8 bases match TRBD1. V shed 7 bases, J shed 2 bases, and the junction held 6 bases outside the gene matches. Germline loops: CDR1 SGHTA, CDR2 FQGNSA. This CDR3 has 14 amino acids. This chain's CDR3 is CASTMDRANTEAFF. CDR3 coding DNA: TGTGCCAGCACCATGGACAGGGCCAACACTGAAGCTTTCTTT. Looking up the rest from reference TRBV7-2 and TRBJ1-1 gives the full variable domain: GAGVSQSPSNKVTEKGKDVELRCDPISGHTALYWYRQSLGQGLEFLIYFQGNSAPDKSGLPSDRFSAERTGGSVSTLTIQRTQQEDSAVYLCASTMDRANTEAFFGQGTRLTVV.

The chain links TRBV5-1 to TRBJ2-1; TRBD1 is a possible D gene (6 bases). V gave up 2 bases and J gave up 4 bases, with 7 bases separating them. CDR3 length: 13 amino acids. The germline CDR1 and CDR2 sequences are SGHRS and YFSETQ. This CDR3 is CASSFTGYNEQFF. In DNA, the CDR3 is TGCGCCAGCAGCTTCACAGGGTACAATGAGCAGTTCTTC. The variable domain in full, completed from reference TRBV5-1 and TRBJ2-1, reads KAGVTQTPRYLIKTRGQQVTLSCSPISGHRSVSWYQQTPGQGLQFLFEYFSETQRNKGNFPGRFSGRQFSNSRSEMNVSTLELGDSALYLCASSFTGYNEQFFGPGTRLTVL.

V gene TRBV7-9 combines with J gene TRBJ1-2; maybe TRBD1 (5 bases). The germline gives CDR1 SEHNR, CDR2 FQNEAQ (reference sequence). The CDR3 contains 14 residues. V was pared by 2 bases and J by 8 bases, with 15 bases between. The CDR3 DNA follows: TGTGCCAGCAGCTTATTGGGGGGGTCCGAGGGCTACACCTTC. This translates into CASSLLGGSEGYTF.

V gene TRBV19 combines with J gene TRBJ2-5, with 7 bases aligning to TRBD1. The junction had 7 bases not matched to a gene; V was cut back by 4 bases and J by 2 bases. Germline CDR1 and CDR2: LNHDA and SQIVND (reference sequence). CDR3 length: 15 amino acids. The CDR3 loop reads CASSTTGVRQETQYF. The DNA of the CDR3 is TGTGCCAGTAGTACCACAGGGGTTCGGCAAGAGACCCAGTACTTC. The full variable domain, with the rest looked up from reference TRBV19 and TRBJ2-5, is DGGITQSPKYLFRKEGQNVTLSCEQNLNHDAMYWYRQDPGQGLRLIYYSQIVNDFQKGDIAEGYSVSREKKESFPLTVTSAQKNPTAFYLCASSTTGVRQETQYFGPGTRLLVL.

V usage is TRBV19 and J usage is TRBJ1-2; D unresolved. V lost 8 bases and J lost 2, with 6 bases in between. The CDR3 length is 11 residues. Germline loops: CDR1 LNHDA, CDR2 SQIVND (reference sequence). CDR3 residues: CASERNYGYTF. The CDR3 coding sequence is TGTGCCAGTGAAAGGAACTATGGCTACACCTTC.

The rearrangement joins TRBV5-4 to TRBJ2-5; the D gene is possibly TRBD1 (5 bases). The CDR3 has 15 residues. Germline V CDR1 and CDR2: SGHNT, YYREEE (reference sequence). V gave up 0 bases and J gave up 2 bases, with 11 bases separating them. CDR3 in amino acids: CASSLEARVQETQYF. DNA of the CDR3: TGTGCCAGCAGCTTGGAGGCCAGGGTTCAAGAGACCCAGTACTTC.

J is TRBJ2-1 and V is TRBV5-6, with 9 bases aligning to TRBD2. CDR1 and CDR2 (germline): SGHDT, YYEEEE. The CDR3 length is 16 residues. J was trimmed by 6 bases and V by 3 bases; bases with no gene match: 10. This CDR3 is CASSSPGLADLNEQFF. The CDR3 DNA reads TGTGCCAGCAGCTCCCCGGGACTAGCAGATCTCAATGAGCAGTTCTTC. The whole variable domain, filled in from reference TRBV5-6 and TRBJ2-1, reads DAGVTQSPTHLIKTRGQQVTLRCSPKSGHDTVSWYQQALGQGPQFIFQYYEEEERQRGNFPDRFSGHQFPNYSSELNVNALLLGDSALYLCASSSPGLADLNEQFFGPGTRLTVL.

The V call is TRBV18, the J call TRBJ2-7, with 7 bases fitting TRBD2. V gave up 3 bases and J gave up 0 bases; unmatched junction bases: 8. The CDR3 runs 16 residues. Germline V CDR1 and CDR2: KGHSH, LQKENI. The CDR3 bases are TGTGCCAGCTCACCTCCGGGACTACCAAGCTCCTACGAGCAGTACTTC. Amino acids: CASSPPGLPSSYEQYF. The variable domain in full, with the rest retrieved from reference TRBV18 and TRBJ2-7, is NAGVMQNPRHLVRRRGQEARLRCSPMKGHSHVYWYRQLPEEGLKFMVYLQKENIIDESGMPKERFSAEFPKEGPSILRIQQVVRGDSAAYFCASSPPGLPSSYEQYFGPGTRLTVT.

The V gene is TRBV7-6, the J gene TRBJ2-2, with D possibly matching TRBD1 (6 bases). V was trimmed by 5 bases and J by 0 bases, leaving 10 bases between them. Germline assignment: CDR1 SGHVS and CDR2 FNYEAQ. The CDR3 runs 15 residues. The CDR3, as DNA: TGTGCCAGCAGCCGGGACAATTCGAACACCGGGGAGCTGTTTTTT. The encoded protein is CASSRDNSNTGELFF.